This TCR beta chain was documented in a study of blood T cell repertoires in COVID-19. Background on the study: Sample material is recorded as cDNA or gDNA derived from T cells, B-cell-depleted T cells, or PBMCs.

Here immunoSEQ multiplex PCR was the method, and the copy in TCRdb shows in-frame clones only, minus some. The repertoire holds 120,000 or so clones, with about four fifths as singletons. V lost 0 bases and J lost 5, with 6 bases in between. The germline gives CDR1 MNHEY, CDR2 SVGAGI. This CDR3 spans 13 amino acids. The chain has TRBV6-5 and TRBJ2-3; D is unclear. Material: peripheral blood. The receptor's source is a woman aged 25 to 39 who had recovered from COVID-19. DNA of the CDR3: TGTGCCAGCAGTTACTCCGCACAAGATACGCAGTATTTT. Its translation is CASSYSAQDTQYF.